The T cell receptor beta chain under discussion was sequenced for a study of blood T cell repertoires in COVID-19. With respect to this clone: A read error may produce the germline difference seen at one junction end.

The V gene's germline CDR1 is LGHDT and CDR2 YNNKEL (reference sequence). This CDR3 comprises 17 residues. Participant reports of clinical history set cohort assignment. The table came from immunoSEQ multiplex PCR; TCRdb's copy has only in-frame clones and leaves some out. This table holds under 500,000 clones, 70% to 90% found once. The rearrangement links TRBV3-1 (or the pseudogene TRBV3-2) to TRBJ1-3; TRBD1 matches 9 bases. Sequenced: PBMCs or T cells enriched from blood (not recorded which). This TCR came from a woman aged 18-29 years with acute COVID-19. CDR3 bases: TGTGCCAGCAGACAAGTGGGGACAGGGACCTCTGGAAACACCATATATTTT. Translation: CASRQVGTGTSGNTIYF.